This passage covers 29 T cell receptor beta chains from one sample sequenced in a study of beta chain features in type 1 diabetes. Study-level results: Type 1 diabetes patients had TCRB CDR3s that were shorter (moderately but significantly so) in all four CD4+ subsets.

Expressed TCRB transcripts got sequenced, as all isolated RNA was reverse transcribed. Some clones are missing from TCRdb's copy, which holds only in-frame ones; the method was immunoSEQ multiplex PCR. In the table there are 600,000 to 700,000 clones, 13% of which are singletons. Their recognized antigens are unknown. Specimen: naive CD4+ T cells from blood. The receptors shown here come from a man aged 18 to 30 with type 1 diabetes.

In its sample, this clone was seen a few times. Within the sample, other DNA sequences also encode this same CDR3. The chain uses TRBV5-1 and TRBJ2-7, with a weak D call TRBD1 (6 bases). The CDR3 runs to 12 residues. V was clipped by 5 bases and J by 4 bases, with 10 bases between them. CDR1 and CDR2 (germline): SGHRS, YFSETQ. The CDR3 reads CASSPQGYEQYF. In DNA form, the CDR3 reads TGCGCCAGCAGTCCGCAGGGGTACGAGCAGTACTTC.

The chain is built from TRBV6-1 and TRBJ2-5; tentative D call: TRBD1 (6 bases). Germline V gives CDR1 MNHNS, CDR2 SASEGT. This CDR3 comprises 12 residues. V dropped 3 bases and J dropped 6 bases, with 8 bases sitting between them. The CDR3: CASSDRGQTQYF. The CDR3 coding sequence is TGTGCCAGCAGTGACAGGGGCCAGACCCAGTACTTC.

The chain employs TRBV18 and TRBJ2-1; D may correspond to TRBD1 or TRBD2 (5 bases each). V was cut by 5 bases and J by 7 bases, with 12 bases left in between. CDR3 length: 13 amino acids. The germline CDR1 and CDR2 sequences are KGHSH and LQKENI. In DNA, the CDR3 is TGTGCCAGCTCAACCGGGACGGGTAATGAGCAGTTCTTC. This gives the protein CASSTGTGNEQFF.

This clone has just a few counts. The CDR3 nucleotides read TGTGCCAGCAGCTTACGTAGAGCCAGCTCTGGGGCCAACGTCCTGACTTTC. Its translation is CASSLRRASSGANVLTF. The chain employs TRBV7-6 and TRBJ2-6; D gene uncertain. The CDR3 is 17 residues long. Looked up from germline, CDR1 is SGHVS and CDR2 is FNYEAQ. V was pared by 2 bases and J by 0 bases, with 11 bases between.

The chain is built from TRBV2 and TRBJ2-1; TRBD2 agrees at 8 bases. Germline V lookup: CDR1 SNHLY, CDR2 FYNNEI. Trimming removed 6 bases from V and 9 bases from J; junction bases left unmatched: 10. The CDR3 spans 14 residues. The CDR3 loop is CASRTGLGTGEQFF. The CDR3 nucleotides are TGTGCCAGCAGGACGGGACTAGGGACCGGTGAGCAGTTCTTC.

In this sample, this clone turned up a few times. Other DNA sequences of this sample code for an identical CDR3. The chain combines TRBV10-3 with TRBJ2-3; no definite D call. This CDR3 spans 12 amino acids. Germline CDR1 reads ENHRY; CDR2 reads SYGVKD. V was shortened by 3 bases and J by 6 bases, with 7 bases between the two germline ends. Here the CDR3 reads CAISDSGDTQYF. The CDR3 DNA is TGTGCCATCAGTGACTCTGGGGATACGCAGTATTTT.

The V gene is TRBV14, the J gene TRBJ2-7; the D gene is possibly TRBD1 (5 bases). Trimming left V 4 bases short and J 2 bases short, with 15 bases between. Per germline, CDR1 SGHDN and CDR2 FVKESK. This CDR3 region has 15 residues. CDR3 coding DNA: TGTGCCAGCAGCCCGACCTCAGGGATCCCCTACGAGCAGTACTTC. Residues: CASSPTSGIPYEQYF. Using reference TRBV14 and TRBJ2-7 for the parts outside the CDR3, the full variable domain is EAGVTQFPSHSVIEKGQTVTLRCDPISGHDNLYWYRRVMGKEIKFLLHFVKESKQDESGMPNNRFLAERTGGTYSTLKVQPAELEDSGVYFCASSPTSGIPYEQYFGPGTRLTVT.

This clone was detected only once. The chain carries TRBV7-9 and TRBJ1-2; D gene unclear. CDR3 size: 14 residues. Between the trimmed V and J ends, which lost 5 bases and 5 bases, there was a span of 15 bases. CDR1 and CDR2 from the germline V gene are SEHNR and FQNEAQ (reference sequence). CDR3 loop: CASSPAVATYGYTF. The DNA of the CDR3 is TGTGCCAGCAGCCCTGCAGTGGCCACGTATGGCTACACCTTC.

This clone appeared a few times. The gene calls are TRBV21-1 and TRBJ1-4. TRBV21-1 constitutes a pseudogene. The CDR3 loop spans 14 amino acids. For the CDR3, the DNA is TGTGCCAGCAGCGATCTCGGACGCGATGAAAAACTGTTTTTT. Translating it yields CASSDLGRDEKLFF.

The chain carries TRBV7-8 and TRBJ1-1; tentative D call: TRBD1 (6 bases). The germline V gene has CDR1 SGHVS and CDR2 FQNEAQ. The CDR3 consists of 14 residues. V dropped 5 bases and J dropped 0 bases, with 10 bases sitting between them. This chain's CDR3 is CASSDNRVNTEAFF. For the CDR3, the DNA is TGTGCCAGCAGCGATAACAGGGTGAACACTGAAGCTTTCTTT.

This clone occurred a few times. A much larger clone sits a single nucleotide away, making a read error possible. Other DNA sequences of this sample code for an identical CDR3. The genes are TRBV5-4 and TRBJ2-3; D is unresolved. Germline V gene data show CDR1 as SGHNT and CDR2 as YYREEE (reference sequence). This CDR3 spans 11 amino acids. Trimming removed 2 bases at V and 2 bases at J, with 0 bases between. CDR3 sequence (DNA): TGTGCCAGCAGCTTCACAGATACGCAGTATTTT. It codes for CASSFTDTQYF.

The CDR3 protein is CASRSSGGDNEQFF. CDR3 bases: TGCGCCAGCAGATCTAGCGGGGGTGATAATGAGCAGTTCTTC. The chain couples TRBV10-1 to TRBJ2-1; the match to TRBD2 covers 10 bases. Germline V gene data show CDR1 as WNHNN and CDR2 as SYGVQD (reference sequence). This CDR3 has 14 amino acids. V lost 6 bases and J lost 7; bases outside the gene matches: 6.

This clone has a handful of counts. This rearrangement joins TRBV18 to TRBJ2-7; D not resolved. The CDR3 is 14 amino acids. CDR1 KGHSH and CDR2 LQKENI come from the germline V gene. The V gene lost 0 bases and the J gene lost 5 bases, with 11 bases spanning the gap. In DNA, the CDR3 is TGTGCCAGCTCACCACCGGAATTGGGCAACGAGCAGTACTTC. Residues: CASSPPELGNEQYF.

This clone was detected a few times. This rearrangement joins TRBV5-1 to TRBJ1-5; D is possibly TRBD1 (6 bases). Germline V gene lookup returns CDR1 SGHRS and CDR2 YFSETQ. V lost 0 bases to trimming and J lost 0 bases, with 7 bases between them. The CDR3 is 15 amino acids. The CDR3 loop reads CASSLGTDSNQPQHF. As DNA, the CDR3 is TGCGCCAGCAGCTTGGGGACAGATAGCAATCAGCCCCAGCATTTT.

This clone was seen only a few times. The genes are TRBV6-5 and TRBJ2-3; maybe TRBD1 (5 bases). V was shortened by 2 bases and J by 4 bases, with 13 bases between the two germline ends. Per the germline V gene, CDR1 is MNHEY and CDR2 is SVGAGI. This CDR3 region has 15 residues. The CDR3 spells CASSYQEGQPDTQYF. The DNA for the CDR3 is TGTGCCAGCAGTTACCAAGAAGGACAACCAGATACGCAGTATTTT.

This CDR3 is CASGLTGTYGYTF. For the CDR3, the DNA is TGTGCCAGCGGATTGACAGGGACCTATGGCTACACCTTC. The chain carries TRBV6-5 and TRBJ1-2; TRBD1 matches at 7 bases. There are 13 residues in the CDR3. Germline V gives CDR1 MNHEY, CDR2 SVGAGI. V was clipped by 8 bases and J by 4 bases; unmatched bases: 7.

The CDR3 region is CASSLEVGGADTQYF. CDR3 coding DNA: TGTGCCAGCAGCTTAGAAGTCGGGGGGGCTGATACGCAGTATTTT. V and J are TRBV7-9 and TRBJ2-3; TRBD2 aligns across 8 bases. Germline CDR1 and CDR2: SEHNR and FQNEAQ (reference sequence). The CDR3 extends over 15 amino acids. J gave up 6 bases and V 1 base, and 6 bases lay outside the gene matches.

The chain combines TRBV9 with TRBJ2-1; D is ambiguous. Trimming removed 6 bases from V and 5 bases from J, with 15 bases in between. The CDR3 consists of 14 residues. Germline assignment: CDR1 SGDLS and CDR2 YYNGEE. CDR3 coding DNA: TGTGCCAGCAACAGCCACCGCCTGAACAATGAGCAGTTCTTC. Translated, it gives CASNSHRLNNEQFF.

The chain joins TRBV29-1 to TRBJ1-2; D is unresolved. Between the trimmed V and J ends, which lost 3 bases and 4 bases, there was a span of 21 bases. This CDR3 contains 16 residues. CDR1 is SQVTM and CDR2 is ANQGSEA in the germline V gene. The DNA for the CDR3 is TGCAGCGTTGAGGTCTTGGGTGACATCAGAGTCTATGGCTACACCTTC. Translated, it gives CSVEVLGDIRVYGYTF.

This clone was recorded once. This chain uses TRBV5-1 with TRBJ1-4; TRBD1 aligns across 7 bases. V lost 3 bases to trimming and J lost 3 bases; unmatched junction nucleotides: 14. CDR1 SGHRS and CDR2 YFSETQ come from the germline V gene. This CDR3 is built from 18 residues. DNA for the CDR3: TGCGCCAGCAGCTGGACAGGAGAAGGGCTTGAGTCTAATGAAAAACTGTTTTTT. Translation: CASSWTGEGLESNEKLFF.

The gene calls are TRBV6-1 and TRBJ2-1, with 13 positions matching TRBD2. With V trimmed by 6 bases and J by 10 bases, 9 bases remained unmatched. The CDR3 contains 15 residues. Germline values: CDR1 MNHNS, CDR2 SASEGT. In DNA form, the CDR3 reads TGTGCCAGCAGCGTACTAGCGGGGGGGCCGGAGGAGCAGTTCTTC. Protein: CASSVLAGGPEEQFF.

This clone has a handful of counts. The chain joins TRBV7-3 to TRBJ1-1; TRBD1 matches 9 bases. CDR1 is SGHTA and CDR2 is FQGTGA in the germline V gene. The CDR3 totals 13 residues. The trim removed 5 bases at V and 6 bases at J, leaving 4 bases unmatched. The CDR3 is CASSPRQGAEAFF. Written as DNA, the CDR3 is TGTGCCAGCAGCCCGAGACAGGGGGCTGAAGCTTTCTTT.

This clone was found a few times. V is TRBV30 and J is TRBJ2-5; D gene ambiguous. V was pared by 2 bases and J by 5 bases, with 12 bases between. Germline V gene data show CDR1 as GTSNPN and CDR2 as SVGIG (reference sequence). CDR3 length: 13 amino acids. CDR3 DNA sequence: TGTGCCTGGAGTACCCAGACATGGGAGACCCAGTACTTC. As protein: CAWSTQTWETQYF.

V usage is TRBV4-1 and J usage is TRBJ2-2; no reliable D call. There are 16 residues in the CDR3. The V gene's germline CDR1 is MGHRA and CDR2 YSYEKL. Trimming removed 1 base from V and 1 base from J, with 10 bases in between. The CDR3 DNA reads TGCGCCAGCAGCCAAGTTCCGTCGAAGAACACCGGGGAGCTGTTTTTT. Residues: CASSQVPSKNTGELFF.

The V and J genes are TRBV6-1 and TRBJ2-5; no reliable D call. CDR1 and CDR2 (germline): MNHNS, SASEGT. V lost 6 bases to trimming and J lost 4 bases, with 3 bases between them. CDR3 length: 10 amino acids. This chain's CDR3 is CASRSETQYF. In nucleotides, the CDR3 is TGTGCCAGCAGGTCAGAGACCCAGTACTTC.

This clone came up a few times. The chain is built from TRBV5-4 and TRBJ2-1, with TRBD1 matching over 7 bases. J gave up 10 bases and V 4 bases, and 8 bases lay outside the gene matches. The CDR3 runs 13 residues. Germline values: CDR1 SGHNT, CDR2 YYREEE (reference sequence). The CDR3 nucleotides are TGTGCCAGCAGCCAGGACAGGTTCGGCGAGCAGTTCTTC. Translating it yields CASSQDRFGEQFF.

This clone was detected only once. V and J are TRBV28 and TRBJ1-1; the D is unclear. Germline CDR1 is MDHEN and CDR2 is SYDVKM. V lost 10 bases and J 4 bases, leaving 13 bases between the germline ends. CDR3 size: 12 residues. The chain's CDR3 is CAIETMGTEAFF. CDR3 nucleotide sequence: TGTGCCATCGAGACCATGGGCACTGAAGCTTTCTTT. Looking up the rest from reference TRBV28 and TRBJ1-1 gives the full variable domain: DVKVTQSSRYLVKRTGEKVFLECVQDMDHENMFWYRQDPGLGLRLIYFSYDVKMKEKGDIPEGYSVSREKKERFSLILESASTNQTSMYLCAIETMGTEAFFGQGTRLTVV.

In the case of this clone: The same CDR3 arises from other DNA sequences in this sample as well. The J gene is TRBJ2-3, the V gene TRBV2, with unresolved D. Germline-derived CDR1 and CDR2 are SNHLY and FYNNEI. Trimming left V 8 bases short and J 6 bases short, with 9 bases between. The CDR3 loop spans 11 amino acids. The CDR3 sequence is CASGVVDTQYF. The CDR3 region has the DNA TGTGCCAGCGGGGTCGTCGATACGCAGTATTTT.

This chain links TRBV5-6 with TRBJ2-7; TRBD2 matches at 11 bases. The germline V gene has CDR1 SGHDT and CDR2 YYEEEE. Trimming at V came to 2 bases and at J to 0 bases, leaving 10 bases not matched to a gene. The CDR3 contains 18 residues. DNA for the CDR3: TGTGCCAGCAGCTTTTTTTTGAGACTAGCGGGGAGCTCCTACGAGCAGTACTTC. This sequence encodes CASSFFLRLAGSSYEQYF.